This T cell receptor (beta chain) was recovered during a study of regulatory T cells in long-lasting Graves disease. Assembly of TCR beta libraries relied on iRepertoire HTBI primers together with Arm-PCR of CDR3 regions. In the authors' methods: The study identified around 62 TRBV and 13 to 15 TRBJ segments across samples. TCRdb redid the calling of the multiplex PCR reads with MiXCR, one entry per CDR3 protein. The V and J calls reflect TCRdb's pipeline rather than the authors' work. Altogether almost 350,000 distinct CDR3 sequences are present, about 20% being singletons, with the ten largest covering 29%. CDR1 and CDR2 from the germline V gene are LGHDT and YNNKEL (reference sequence). V was pared by 4 bases and J by 5 bases, with 17 bases between. The CDR3 extends over 15 amino acids. This clonotype was seen ten or more times. The antigen remains undetermined. Indicated time point: persistent/refractory GD, antithyroid drugs over 5 years with positive TRAb. Isolated PBMC RNA provided the starting material for the TCR library.

Study-wide results and limits: The work looked only at peripheral blood and did not look at thyroid tissue. Newly diagnosed patients shared 1,000 or so public clonotypes; persistent patients shared a few thousand. Persistent Graves' patients had lower TCR diversity than newly diagnosed ones.

The specimen was peripheral blood mononuclear cells (PBMCs), collected when the disease was refractory, from a patient treated with antithyroid drugs. The TCR sequence derives from a female donor with Graves disease. V and J are TRBV3-1 and TRBJ1-1; TRBD1 is a possible D gene (5 bases). This CDR3 is CASSPPPGRETEAFF. The CDR3 region has the DNA TGTGCCAGCAGCCCTCCCCCGGGGCGGGAGACTGAAGCTTTCTTT.